A selection of T cell receptor beta chains follows, all from one sample in a study of beta chain features in type 1 diabetes. Assay: immunoSEQ multiplex PCR; the TCRdb copy retains only in-frame clones and omits some. The sample carries some 900,000 clones, roughly 15% recorded once. Sequenced: naive CD4+ T cells from blood. These TCRs come from a young woman in good health. Both conserved end residues are part of each CDR3. The order of the fields is clone size, V gene, D gene, J gene, CDR3 DNA, CDR3 protein. D genes are given only for firm matches. Size values are once, few and many counts, or a class for expanded clones, and some rows have none.

clone_size: -
v_call: TRBV4-1
d_call: TRBD1
j_call: TRBJ2-5
cdr3_nt: TGCGCCAGCAGCCAAGGGGGACAGCGGGAGACCCAGTACTTC
cdr3_aa: CASSQGGQRETQYF

clone_size: few
v_call: TRBV6-1
d_call: -
j_call: TRBJ2-7
cdr3_nt: TGTGCCAGCTGGCCCAGCCGAGTTGGCGAGCAGTACTTC
cdr3_aa: CASWPSRVGEQYF

clone_size: -
v_call: TRBV29-1
d_call: -
j_call: TRBJ1-2
cdr3_nt: TGCAGCGCCGGGGCACAGAATAACTATGGCTACACCTTC
cdr3_aa: CSAGAQNNYGYTF

clone_size: few
v_call: TRBV7-3
d_call: -
j_call: TRBJ1-2
cdr3_nt: TGTGCCAGCAGCCAGAACCTCGGGAGTGGCTACACCTTC
cdr3_aa: CASSQNLGSGYTF

clone_size: -
v_call: TRBV19
d_call: TRBD1
j_call: TRBJ2-5
cdr3_nt: TGTGCCAGTAGAAAGACAGGGGGACAAGAGACCCAGTACTTC
cdr3_aa: CASRKTGGQETQYF

clone_size: -
v_call: TRBV7-2
d_call: -
j_call: TRBJ1-4
cdr3_nt: TGTGCCAGCAGCTTCGGGTTGCAGGGGAGGGAAAAACTGTTTTTT
cdr3_aa: CASSFGLQGREKLFF

clone_size: few
v_call: TRBV29-1
d_call: TRBD2
j_call: TRBJ2-3
cdr3_nt: TGCAGCGTGAGGCGGACTAGCCTGGATACGCAGTATTTT
cdr3_aa: CSVRRTSLDTQYF

clone_size: few
v_call: TRBV2
d_call: TRBD2
j_call: TRBJ2-7
cdr3_nt: TGTGCCAGCAGTGAAACTTATTTTAGCGGGAGTCTTCTCTACGAGCAGTACTTC
cdr3_aa: CASSETYFSGSLLYEQYF

clone_size: -
v_call: TRBV7-9
d_call: -
j_call: TRBJ1-1
cdr3_nt: TGTGCCAGCAGCCGGGGCTTGTCCCTAACGAGTGAAGCTTTCTTT
cdr3_aa: CASSRGLSLTSEAFF

clone_size: few
v_call: TRBV5-1
d_call: -
j_call: TRBJ2-7
cdr3_nt: TGCGCCAGCAAAAGGGCCAGCGGCCCCTACGAGCAGTACTTC
cdr3_aa: CASKRASGPYEQYF

clone_size: few
v_call: TRBV29-1
d_call: -
j_call: TRBJ2-5
cdr3_nt: TGCAGCGTTTTAAGCCAAGAGACCCAGTACTTC
cdr3_aa: CSVLSQETQYF

clone_size: -
v_call: TRBV2
d_call: -
j_call: TRBJ2-5
cdr3_nt: TGTGCCAGCAGTGCCCAGGGGGGAGTGGGAGAGACCCAGTACTTC
cdr3_aa: CASSAQGGVGETQYF

clone_size: few
v_call: TRBV19
d_call: -
j_call: TRBJ1-1
cdr3_nt: TGTGCCAGTAGTACCCAGGGTACTGGCACTGAAGCTTTCTTT
cdr3_aa: CASSTQGTGTEAFF

clone_size: -
v_call: TRBV7-9
d_call: -
j_call: TRBJ2-2
cdr3_nt: TGTGCCCCTTGGGGAACCGGGGAGCTGTTTTTT
cdr3_aa: CAPWGTGELFF

clone_size: -
v_call: TRBV13
d_call: TRBD1
j_call: TRBJ1-2
cdr3_nt: TGTGCCAGCAGCTTGAGACAGGGGACGCTTGCCTATGGCTACACCTTC
cdr3_aa: CASSLRQGTLAYGYTF

clone_size: -
v_call: TRBV5-1
d_call: -
j_call: TRBJ1-1
cdr3_nt: TGCGCCAGCAGCGAATTAGCGCTTAACACTGAAGCTTTCTTT
cdr3_aa: CASSELALNTEAFF

clone_size: -
v_call: TRBV7-9
d_call: TRBD2
j_call: TRBJ2-3
cdr3_nt: TGTGCCAGCACACCCTCTAGCGGGAGTGCAGATACGCAGTATTTT
cdr3_aa: CASTPSSGSADTQYF

clone_size: -
v_call: TRBV5-4
d_call: TRBD2
j_call: TRBJ2-7
cdr3_nt: TGTGCCAGCAGCTTGATAAGCGGGAGATCCTACGAGCAGTACTTC
cdr3_aa: CASSLISGRSYEQYF

clone_size: -
v_call: TRBV10-3
d_call: TRBD2
j_call: TRBJ2-1
cdr3_nt: TGTGCCATCAGTTCATCTAGCGGACTAAGCTCCTACAATGAGCAGTTCTTC
cdr3_aa: CAISSSSGLSSYNEQFF

clone_size: -
v_call: TRBV7-2
d_call: TRBD2
j_call: TRBJ2-7
cdr3_nt: TGTGCCAGCAGCCCCCAGGGAGGGATCTACGAGCAGTACTTC
cdr3_aa: CASSPQGGIYEQYF

clone_size: -
v_call: TRBV6-5
d_call: TRBD1
j_call: TRBJ2-7
cdr3_nt: TGTGCCAGCAGTTACGCCTACAGGGGAACCTACGAGCAGTACTTC
cdr3_aa: CASSYAYRGTYEQYF

clone_size: few
v_call: TRBV5-4
d_call: -
j_call: TRBJ2-7
cdr3_nt: TGTGCCAGCAGGCTTAACAGCGCGGGGGCGTCCGAGCAGTACTTC
cdr3_aa: CASRLNSAGASEQYF

clone_size: few
v_call: TRBV15
d_call: -
j_call: TRBJ1-2
cdr3_nt: TGTGCCACCAGCAGAGATCTAGGACAGAACCTCTATGGCTACACCTTC
cdr3_aa: CATSRDLGQNLYGYTF

clone_size: -
v_call: TRBV7-9
d_call: TRBD1
j_call: TRBJ2-3
cdr3_nt: TGTGCCAGCAGCTTTGGACCTGGACAGGGCTCAGATACGCAGTATTTT
cdr3_aa: CASSFGPGQGSDTQYF

clone_size: -
v_call: TRBV28
d_call: TRBD2
j_call: TRBJ2-7
cdr3_nt: TGTGCCAGCAGTTTACGGACTAGCGGGAACGTCGAGCAGTACTTC
cdr3_aa: CASSLRTSGNVEQYF

clone_size: -
v_call: TRBV11-2
d_call: TRBD2
j_call: TRBJ2-3
cdr3_nt: TGTGCCAGCAGCCCGCTTCCCGGGCGGGAGTTCACAGATACGCAGTATTTT
cdr3_aa: CASSPLPGREFTDTQYF

clone_size: few
v_call: TRBV5-4
d_call: TRBD1
j_call: TRBJ2-1
cdr3_nt: TGTGCCAGCAGCTTGGGGGGACAGGCAGACAATGAGCAGTTCTTC
cdr3_aa: CASSLGGQADNEQFF

clone_size: -
v_call: TRBV7-9
d_call: -
j_call: TRBJ1-5
cdr3_nt: TGTGCCAGCAGCCAGCACAATCAGCCCCAGCATTTT
cdr3_aa: CASSQHNQPQHF

clone_size: few
v_call: TRBV11-1
d_call: TRBD2
j_call: TRBJ2-7
cdr3_nt: TGTGCCAGCAGCTCGACGGCTAGCGGGAACGAGCAGTACTTC
cdr3_aa: CASSSTASGNEQYF

clone_size: few
v_call: TRBV4-2
d_call: -
j_call: TRBJ2-5
cdr3_nt: TGTGCCAGCAGCCAAGATGGGGTAGTCCAAGAGACCCAGTACTTC
cdr3_aa: CASSQDGVVQETQYF

clone_size: few
v_call: TRBV7-2
d_call: TRBD2
j_call: TRBJ2-1
cdr3_nt: TGTGCCAGTCTGTTTTCTAGCGGGAGTTACGATGAGCAGTTCTTC
cdr3_aa: CASLFSSGSYDEQFF

clone_size: -
v_call: TRBV25-1
d_call: TRBD1
j_call: TRBJ2-6
cdr3_nt: TGTGCCAGCGGGGAGGGACAGGGTACCGCTGGGGCCAACGTCCTGACTTTC
cdr3_aa: CASGEGQGTAGANVLTF

clone_size: few
v_call: TRBV7-2
d_call: TRBD1
j_call: TRBJ1-2
cdr3_nt: TGTGCCAGCAGCTCCTATTACGGGACAGGCGTTTACTATGGCTACACCTTC
cdr3_aa: CASSSYYGTGVYYGYTF

clone_size: -
v_call: TRBV6-5
d_call: TRBD1
j_call: TRBJ2-7
cdr3_nt: TGTGCCAGCAGTTCTCGGACAGGTAACTCCTACGAGCAGTACTTC
cdr3_aa: CASSSRTGNSYEQYF

clone_size: few
v_call: TRBV11-2
d_call: -
j_call: TRBJ2-2
cdr3_nt: TGTGCCAGCAGCTTAGGGAGGGTGACGAACACCGGGGAGCTGTTTTTT
cdr3_aa: CASSLGRVTNTGELFF

clone_size: few
v_call: TRBV7-8
d_call: -
j_call: TRBJ1-5
cdr3_nt: TGTGCCAGCAGCTCGACACCGCGTAGTTGGGGGAAAAATCAGCCCCAGCATTTT
cdr3_aa: CASSSTPRSWGKNQPQHF

clone_size: -
v_call: TRBV28
d_call: TRBD2
j_call: TRBJ2-7
cdr3_nt: TGTGCCAGCACCCTCGGGACTAGAACCTACGAGCAGTACTTC
cdr3_aa: CASTLGTRTYEQYF

clone_size: few
v_call: TRBV7-2
d_call: TRBD2
j_call: TRBJ2-7
cdr3_nt: TGTGCCAGCAGCCTCATAGGGGTGACTAGCGCATTTGTTTACGAGCAGTACTTC
cdr3_aa: CASSLIGVTSAFVYEQYF

clone_size: -
v_call: TRBV2
d_call: TRBD1
j_call: TRBJ1-5
cdr3_nt: TGTGCCAGCAGTGGTCGGGACAGGGCAGTCCAGCCCCAGCATTTT
cdr3_aa: CASSGRDRAVQPQHF

clone_size: -
v_call: TRBV7-8
d_call: -
j_call: TRBJ2-1
cdr3_nt: TGTGCCAGCAGCTTAGATCCGGGGTTCTACAATGAGCAGTTCTTC
cdr3_aa: CASSLDPGFYNEQFF

clone_size: -
v_call: TRBV28
d_call: -
j_call: TRBJ2-7
cdr3_nt: TGTGCCAGCAGTTCAAGAGGGTATGAGCAGTACTTC
cdr3_aa: CASSSRGYEQYF

clone_size: few
v_call: TRBV21-1
d_call: -
j_call: TRBJ2-7
cdr3_nt: TGTGCCAGCAGCAAAGCGTTGCGACAGGATCGTAAATTCCACGAGCAGTACTTC
cdr3_aa: CASSKALRQDRKFHEQYF

clone_size: few
v_call: TRBV7-9
d_call: -
j_call: TRBJ2-7
cdr3_nt: TGTGCCAGCAGCTTAGGGACAGGGATCCCCATGGGAGGGGAGCAGTACTTC
cdr3_aa: CASSLGTGIPMGGEQYF

clone_size: -
v_call: TRBV5-1
d_call: -
j_call: TRBJ1-1
cdr3_nt: TGCGCCAGCAGCGGTGGGAGCGGCATGAACACTGAAGCTTTCTTT
cdr3_aa: CASSGGSGMNTEAFF

clone_size: -
v_call: TRBV4-3
d_call: -
j_call: TRBJ2-5
cdr3_nt: TGCGCCAGCAGCCAAGACTGGGCCGGGGTTAAGACCCAGTACTTC
cdr3_aa: CASSQDWAGVKTQYF

clone_size: once
v_call: TRBV5-4
d_call: -
j_call: TRBJ2-7
cdr3_nt: TGTGCCAGCAGCTTGGGTAAATTCGACGAGCAGTACTTC
cdr3_aa: CASSLGKFDEQYF

clone_size: -
v_call: TRBV28
d_call: TRBD2
j_call: TRBJ2-3
cdr3_nt: TGTGCCAGCAAAGCGGGAACAGATACGCAGTATTTT
cdr3_aa: CASKAGTDTQYF

clone_size: -
v_call: TRBV9
d_call: TRBD2
j_call: TRBJ2-5
cdr3_nt: TGTGCCAGCAGCGTAGCTAGCGGTCTGCAAGAGACCCAGTACTTC
cdr3_aa: CASSVASGLQETQYF

clone_size: few
v_call: TRBV4-2
d_call: TRBD2
j_call: TRBJ2-1
cdr3_nt: TGTGCCAGCAGCCAAGAAGTCTTAGCGGGAGGTTCTTATGAGCAGTTCTTC
cdr3_aa: CASSQEVLAGGSYEQFF

clone_size: -
v_call: TRBV5-1
d_call: TRBD2
j_call: TRBJ2-5
cdr3_nt: TGCGCCAGCAGCTTCGGGACTAGCCAGGAGACCCAGTACTTC
cdr3_aa: CASSFGTSQETQYF

clone_size: -
v_call: TRBV15
d_call: TRBD2
j_call: TRBJ2-3
cdr3_nt: TGTGCCACCAGCAGAGAGTTGGCTAGCGGGAGCCGTCGAGGCACAGATACGCAGTATTTT
cdr3_aa: CATSRELASGSRRGTDTQYF

clone_size: once
v_call: TRBV6-5
d_call: -
j_call: TRBJ2-7
cdr3_nt: TGTGCCAGCAGTTACTCAGGCAGAACCTACGAGCAGTACTTC
cdr3_aa: CASSYSGRTYEQYF

clone_size: -
v_call: TRBV6-1
d_call: -
j_call: TRBJ1-4
cdr3_nt: TGTGCCAGCTCCACAGCGGCGACAGAAAAACTGTTTTTT
cdr3_aa: CASSTAATEKLFF

clone_size: few
v_call: TRBV9
d_call: -
j_call: TRBJ2-1
cdr3_nt: TGTGCCAGCAGCGTAGGGGCTCCCCTGCAGGATGAGCAGTTCTTC
cdr3_aa: CASSVGAPLQDEQFF